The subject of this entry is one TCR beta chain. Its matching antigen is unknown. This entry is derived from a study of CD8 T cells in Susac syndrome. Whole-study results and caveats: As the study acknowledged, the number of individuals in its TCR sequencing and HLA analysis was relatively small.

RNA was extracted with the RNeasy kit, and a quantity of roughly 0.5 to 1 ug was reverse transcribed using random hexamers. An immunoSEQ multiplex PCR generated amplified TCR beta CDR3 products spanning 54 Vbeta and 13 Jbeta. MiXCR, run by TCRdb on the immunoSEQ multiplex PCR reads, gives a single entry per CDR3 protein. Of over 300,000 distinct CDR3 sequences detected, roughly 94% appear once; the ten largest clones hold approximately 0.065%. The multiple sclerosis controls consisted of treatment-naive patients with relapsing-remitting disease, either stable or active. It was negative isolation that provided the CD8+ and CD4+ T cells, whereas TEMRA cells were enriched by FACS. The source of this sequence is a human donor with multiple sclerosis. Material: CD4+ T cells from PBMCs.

CDR3 region: CATWKQGEAGYTF. CDR3 in DNA: TGTGCCACCTGGAAACAGGGGGAGGCTGGCTACACCTTC. V and J are TRBV6-2 or TRBV6-3 and TRBJ1-2; 8 bases align to TRBD1. CDR3 length: 13 amino acids. V shed 10 bases and J 7 bases; nucleotides not matched to a gene: 11. Germline V CDR1 and CDR2: MNHEY, SVGEGT.